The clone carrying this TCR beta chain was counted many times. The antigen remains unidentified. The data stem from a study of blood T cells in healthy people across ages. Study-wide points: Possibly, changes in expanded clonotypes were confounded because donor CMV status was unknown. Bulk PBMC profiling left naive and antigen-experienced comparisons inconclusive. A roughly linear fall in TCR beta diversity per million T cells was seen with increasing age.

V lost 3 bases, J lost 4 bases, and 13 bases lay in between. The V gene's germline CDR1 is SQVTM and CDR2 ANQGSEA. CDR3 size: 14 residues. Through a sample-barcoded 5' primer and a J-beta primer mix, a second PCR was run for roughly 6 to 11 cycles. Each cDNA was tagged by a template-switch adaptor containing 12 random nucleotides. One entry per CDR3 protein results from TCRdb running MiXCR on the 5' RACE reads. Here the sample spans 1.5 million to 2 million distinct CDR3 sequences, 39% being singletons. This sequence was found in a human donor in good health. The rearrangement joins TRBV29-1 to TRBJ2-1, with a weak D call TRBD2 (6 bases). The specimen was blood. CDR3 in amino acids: CSVESGTPYNEQFF. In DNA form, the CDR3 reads TGCAGCGTTGAGTCCGGGACTCCTTACAATGAGCAGTTCTTC.